This passage covers 30 T cell receptor beta chains from one sample sequenced in a study of cytomegalovirus exposure and HLA in healthy donors. The PCR ran on 60 Vbeta and 13 Jbeta primers. This table comes from immunoSEQ multiplex PCR, and its TCRdb copy is limited to in-frame clones, with some not included. The sample has fewer than 200,000 clones; 8.5% to 10% are singletons. The sequenced sample consisted of PBMCs. The source of these receptors is a woman aged 30 to 39 in good health and CMV-seropositive.

This clone was observed a handful of times. The genes are TRBV2 and TRBJ2-2, with no clear D. Trimming removed 4 bases at V and 2 bases at J, with 11 bases between. This CDR3 has 15 residues. From germline, CDR1 is SNHLY and CDR2 FYNNEI. The CDR3: CASSVGGFNTGELFF. The CDR3, as DNA: TGTGCCAGCAGTGTTGGCGGCTTCAACACCGGGGAGCTGTTTTTT. Looking up the rest from reference TRBV2 and TRBJ2-2 gives the full variable domain: EPEVTQTPSHQVTQMGQEVILRCVPISNHLYFYWYRQILGQKVEFLVSFYNNEISEKSEIFDDQFSVERPDGSNFTLKIRSTKLEDSAMYFCASSVGGFNTGELFFGEGSRLTVL.

This clone occurred a few times. J is TRBJ2-1 and V is TRBV5-4, with 7 positions matching TRBD1. The CDR3 has 14 amino acids. V was clipped by 4 bases and J by 4 bases; unmatched bases: 5. Germline lookup yields CDR1 SGHNT and CDR2 YYREEE (reference sequence). CDR3 region: CASSPKGQYNEQFF. The CDR3 nucleotides read TGTGCCAGCAGCCCCAAGGGACAGTACAATGAGCAGTTCTTC.

This clone was seen a single time. The chain employs TRBV5-4 and TRBJ2-3; 14 bases line up with TRBD2. Germline values: CDR1 SGHNT, CDR2 YYREEE (reference sequence). The CDR3 runs to 16 residues. Trimming at V came to 7 bases and at J to 3 bases, leaving 7 bases not matched to a gene. CDR3 sequence: CASLRRLAGGTDTQYF. The CDR3 DNA sequence: TGTGCCAGCTTACGGCGACTAGCGGGAGGGACAGATACGCAGTATTTT.

J is TRBJ2-1 and V is TRBV7-3; 7 positions match TRBD2. V trimming: 2 bases; J trimming: 8 bases; junction bases outside the gene matches: 9. Germline values: CDR1 SGHTA, CDR2 FQGTGA. The CDR3 is 15 amino acids. The CDR3 spells CASSLGVAGGYEQFF. In DNA, the CDR3 is TGTGCCAGCAGCTTAGGGGTAGCGGGTGGTTATGAGCAGTTCTTC.

This clone was seen a few times. The J gene is TRBJ2-1, the V gene TRBV5-1; tentatively, D is TRBD2 (5 bases). This CDR3 contains 15 residues. With 0 bases removed from V and 5 bases from J, the gap between germline ends came to 12 bases. Germline CDR1 reads SGHRS; CDR2 reads YFSETQ. CDR3 protein: CASSLAGKLDNEQFF. For the CDR3, the DNA is TGCGCCAGCAGCTTGGCCGGGAAACTAGACAATGAGCAGTTCTTC.

The J gene is TRBJ2-1, the V gene TRBV11-3; TRBD2 matches 10 bases. The CDR3 totals 17 residues. Germline CDR1 is SGHNT and CDR2 is YENEEA. Unmatched junction bases numbered 11, after V lost 3 bases and J lost 6 bases. This CDR3 reads CASSFRLAGGGSNEQFF. The CDR3 DNA sequence: TGTGCCAGCAGCTTCCGTTTAGCGGGAGGTGGTAGCAATGAGCAGTTCTTC.

There are a few counts of this clone. This chain links TRBV7-2 with TRBJ2-1; D is perhaps TRBD1 (6 bases). Germline CDR1 is SGHTA and CDR2 is FQGNSA. Trimming took off 5 bases at V and 7 bases at J, with 12 bases between the two ends. The CDR3 has 13 amino acids. The CDR3 sequence is CASSGTGLNEQFF. As DNA, the CDR3 is TGTGCCAGCAGCGGTACAGGGTTGAATGAGCAGTTCTTC.

The gene calls are TRBV6-5 and TRBJ2-6; perhaps TRBD1 as D (5 bases). This CDR3 is 15 amino acids long. The germline V gene encodes CDR1 MNHEY and CDR2 SVGAGI. Trimming removed 6 bases from V and 0 bases from J, with 9 bases in between. CDR3 residues: CASRTDFSGANVLTF. CDR3 in DNA: TGTGCCAGCAGGACAGATTTCTCTGGGGCCAACGTCCTGACTTTC.

This chain uses TRBV29-1 with TRBJ1-2, with a tentative D call TRBD1 (6 bases). This CDR3 region has 14 residues. The V gene's germline CDR1 is SQVTM and CDR2 ANQGSEA. V lost 5 bases and J 0 bases, leaving 13 bases between the germline ends. The chain's CDR3 is CSVRTVDTNYGYTF. CDR3 DNA: TGCAGCGTTAGGACAGTAGACACTAACTATGGCTACACCTTC.

The rearrangement links TRBV6-1 to TRBJ2-5; the match to TRBD2 covers 16 bases. Near its end, the DNA agrees better with TRBJ2-7, so the J call may be wrong. Germline V gene data show CDR1 as MNHNS and CDR2 as SASEGT. CDR3 size: 16 residues. CDR3 in amino acids: CASSGGLAGGQYEQYF. As DNA, the CDR3 is TGTGCCAGCAGTGGGGGACTAGCGGGAGGGCAATACGAGCAGTACTTC.

This clone was recorded a few times. The chain employs TRBV5-4 and TRBJ2-1; 10 bases are shared with TRBD2. V gave up 6 bases and J gave up 15 bases; unmatched junction bases: 15. Germline CDR1 SGHNT, CDR2 YYREEE (reference sequence). CDR3 length: 14 residues. The CDR3 nucleotides are TGTGCCAGCACCGGGGGGGATAGCGGGAGGTTCCGGTTCTTC. Translating it yields CASTGGDSGRFRFF.

V is TRBV7-9 and J is TRBJ1-2; 7 bases match TRBD1. Trimming at V came to 1 base and at J to 3 bases, leaving 5 bases not matched to a gene. This CDR3 contains 15 residues. Looked up from germline, CDR1 is SEHNR and CDR2 is FQNEAQ (reference sequence). The CDR3 coding sequence is TGTGCCAGCAGCTTAGGGGACAGACAGCACTATGGCTACACCTTC. This codes for CASSLGDRQHYGYTF.

This clone was seen more than once but under ten times. This chain links TRBV30 with TRBJ2-3; TRBD2 matches at 10 bases. Germline V lookup: CDR1 GTSNPN, CDR2 SVGIG (reference sequence). V was clipped by 5 bases and J by 3 bases; unmatched bases: 8. This CDR3 region has 15 residues. The CDR3 here is CAWDLSGRFTDTQYF. CDR3 in DNA: TGTGCCTGGGACCTTAGCGGGAGGTTTACAGATACGCAGTATTTT. Together with reference TRBV30 and TRBJ2-3, the CDR3 gives the full variable domain: SQTIHQWPATLVQPVGSPLSLECTVEGTSNPNLYWYRQAAGRGLQLLFYSVGIGQISSEVPQNLSASRPQDRQFILSSKKLLLSDSGFYLCAWDLSGRFTDTQYFGPGTRLTVL.

The gene calls are TRBV6-1 and TRBJ2-5; TRBD2 might be the D (5 bases). Trimming took off 10 bases at V and 5 bases at J, with 23 bases between the two ends. The CDR3 contains 15 residues. The germline V gene encodes CDR1 MNHNS and CDR2 SASEGT. The CDR3 DNA reads TGTGCCACCCATCCCACTAGAGGGAGAGCGGAGACCCAGTACTTC. Encoded protein: CATHPTRGRAETQYF.

CDR3 bases: TGTGCCAGCTCACCAGGGCAGGGTGAGCAGTTCTTC. This gives the protein CASSPGQGEQFF. The chain couples TRBV18 to TRBJ2-1; TRBD1 might be the D (5 bases). Germline CDR1 KGHSH, CDR2 LQKENI. This CDR3 region has 12 residues. Trimming took 2 bases from V and 9 from J, leaving 8 bases between them.

V is TRBV7-8 and J is TRBJ2-7; D is possibly TRBD2 (5 bases). CDR3 length: 15 amino acids. CDR1 is SGHVS, CDR2 FQNEAQ, per germline. The germline V and J ends were trimmed by 6 bases and 2 bases, with 17 bases remaining between them. CDR3 sequence reads: CASSPREGRAYEQYF. In DNA, the CDR3 is TGTGCCAGCAGTCCCCGAGAGGGTAGGGCCTACGAGCAGTACTTC.

The chain links TRBV6-5 to TRBJ1-5; maybe TRBD1 (5 bases). CDR3 size: 16 residues. Germline CDR1 MNHEY, CDR2 SVGAGI. Trimming took off 4 bases at V and 4 bases at J, with 17 bases between the two ends. CDR3 nucleotides: TGTGCCAGCAGTTTAGCAGGACATACTAATAATCAGCCCCAGCATTTT. Translating it yields CASSLAGHTNNQPQHF.

The gene calls are TRBV6-1 and TRBJ2-2; TRBD2 is a possible D gene (5 bases). CDR3 length equals 18 residues. V was shortened by 2 bases and J by 5 bases, with 21 bases between the two germline ends. Germline loops: CDR1 MNHNS, CDR2 SASEGT. The CDR3 is CASSENERESIFTGELFF. For the CDR3, the DNA is TGTGCCAGCAGTGAAAACGAAAGGGAGTCAATATTTACCGGGGAGCTGTTTTTT.

This sequence joins TRBV11-2 and TRBJ2-3; possible D gene TRBD2, 7 bases. Trimming pared 2 bases from V and 0 bases from J, leaving 15 bases between. CDR3 length equals 17 residues. CDR1 and CDR2 from the germline V gene are SGHAT and FQNNGV. The CDR3 spells CASSLHAAGASTDTQYF. DNA of the CDR3: TGTGCCAGCAGCTTACACGCGGCGGGGGCAAGCACAGATACGCAGTATTTT.

The table lists this clone with a few counts. V usage is TRBV5-1 and J usage is TRBJ2-1; maybe TRBD2 (5 bases). The CDR3 loop spans 15 amino acids. Germline-derived CDR1 and CDR2 are SGHRS and YFSETQ. Trimming cost V 3 bases and J 2 bases, with 12 bases left between them. Here the CDR3 reads CASSSRDATYNEQFF. As DNA, the CDR3 is TGCGCCAGCAGCTCCCGGGATGCTACCTACAATGAGCAGTTCTTC.

This clone was found a few times. This chain connects TRBV9 to TRBJ2-2; 7 bases map to TRBD1. The CDR3 totals 16 residues. The V segment lost 2 bases and the J segment 0 bases; nucleotides outside the gene matches: 4. Germline CDR1 SGDLS, CDR2 YYNGEE. This CDR3 is CASSVHGQANTGELFF. Here the CDR3 DNA reads TGTGCCAGCAGCGTGCACGGACAGGCGAACACCGGGGAGCTGTTTTTT.

The chain has TRBV5-6 and TRBJ2-4; D gene unclear. Trimming stripped 0 bases from V and 8 bases from J, with 9 bases between. The CDR3 extends over 13 amino acids. Germline-derived CDR1 and CDR2 are SGHDT and YYEEEE. CDR3 sequence: CASSLEAVDIQYF. The CDR3 DNA is TGTGCCAGCAGCTTGGAGGCGGTGGACATTCAGTACTTC.

V usage is TRBV2 and J usage is TRBJ2-7, with TRBD1 as a possible D gene (6 bases). CDR1 and CDR2 from the germline V gene are SNHLY and FYNNEI. The CDR3 spans 16 residues. Trimming took off 8 bases at V and 4 bases at J, with 24 bases between the two ends. The CDR3 DNA is TGTGCCAGCCTTATATGGGGGACACGAAGCCCTTACGAGCAGTACTTC. Its translation: CASLIWGTRSPYEQYF.

The genes are TRBV2 and TRBJ2-1, with 7 bases identical to TRBD1. V lost 8 bases to trimming and J lost 6 bases; unmatched junction nucleotides: 7. This CDR3 region has 13 residues. Germline CDR1 and CDR2: SNHLY and FYNNEI. The DNA of the CDR3 is TGTGCCAGCCCCCCAACAGGGGCCAATGAGCAGTTCTTC. It specifies CASPPTGANEQFF.

This clone has a handful of counts. The V gene is TRBV5-1, the J gene TRBJ2-5; 7 positions match TRBD1. Trimming cost V 4 bases and J 2 bases; bases outside gene matches: 8. Germline loops: CDR1 SGHRS, CDR2 YFSETQ. The CDR3 has 15 residues. In nucleotides, the CDR3 is TGCGCCAGCAGCCCGACGGGACAGCCTCAAGAGACCCAGTACTTC. This encodes CASSPTGQPQETQYF.

Points on this clone: Other DNA sequences within the sample encode an identical CDR3. The CDR3 here is CSARQADTQYF. CDR3 DNA: TGCAGTGCTAGGCAGGCAGATACGCAGTATTTT. This chain joins TRBV20-1 and TRBJ2-3; D uncertain. Per germline, CDR1 DFQATT and CDR2 SNEGSKA (reference sequence). The CDR3 covers 11 residues. V lost 3 bases and J 4 bases, leaving 5 bases between the germline ends.

Only a few counts were recorded for this clone. This CDR3 is CASSSTIPNTEAFF. The CDR3 nucleotides read TGTGCCAGCAGCTCCACTATACCGAACACTGAAGCTTTCTTT. The rearrangement uses TRBV7-9 and TRBJ1-1; D uncertain. V was clipped by 4 bases and J by 1 base, with 10 bases between them. Germline CDR1 is SEHNR and CDR2 is FQNEAQ (reference sequence). This CDR3 is 14 amino acids long.

J is TRBJ1-1 and V is TRBV5-8; D uncertain. This CDR3 comprises 13 residues. Trimming removed 2 bases at V and 0 bases at J, with 5 bases between. Germline assignment: CDR1 SGHTS and CDR2 YDEGEE. CDR3 bases: TGTGCCAGCAGCTTTTACATGAACACTGAAGCTTTCTTT. Protein product: CASSFYMNTEAFF.

The chain is built from TRBV4-2 and TRBJ1-4; D may be TRBD1 (6 bases). The CDR3 spans 18 residues. V was shortened by 0 bases and J by 7 bases, with 21 bases between the two germline ends. The germline gives CDR1 LGHNA, CDR2 YNFKEQ. This CDR3 is CASSQDRATGTRSEKLFF. In DNA form, the CDR3 reads TGTGCCAGCAGCCAAGATCGGGCGACAGGAACCCGTAGTGAAAAACTGTTTTTT.

J is TRBJ2-2 and V is TRBV5-1, with 9 bases fitting TRBD2. This CDR3 spans 17 amino acids. Trimming removed 4 bases from V and 0 bases from J; junction bases left unmatched: 7. Germline CDR1 and CDR2: SGHRS and YFSETQ. The DNA for the CDR3 is TGCGCCAGCAGCCAGACTAGCGGTAGTTCGAACACCGGGGAGCTGTTTTTT. It translates to CASSQTSGSSNTGELFF.